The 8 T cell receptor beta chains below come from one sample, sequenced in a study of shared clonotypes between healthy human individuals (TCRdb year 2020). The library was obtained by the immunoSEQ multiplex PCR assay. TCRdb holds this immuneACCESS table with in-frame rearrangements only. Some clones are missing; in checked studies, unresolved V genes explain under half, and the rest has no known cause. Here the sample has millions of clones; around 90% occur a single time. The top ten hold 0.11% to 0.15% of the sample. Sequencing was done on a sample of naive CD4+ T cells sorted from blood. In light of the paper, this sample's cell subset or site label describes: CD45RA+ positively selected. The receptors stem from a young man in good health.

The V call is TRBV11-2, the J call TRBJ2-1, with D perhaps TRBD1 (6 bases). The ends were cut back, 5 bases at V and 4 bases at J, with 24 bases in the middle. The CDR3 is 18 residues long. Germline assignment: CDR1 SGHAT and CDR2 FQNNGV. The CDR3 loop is CASSLRGKTGDGYNEQFF. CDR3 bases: TGTGCCAGCAGCCTTAGGGGAAAGACAGGAGATGGGTACAATGAGCAGTTCTTC.

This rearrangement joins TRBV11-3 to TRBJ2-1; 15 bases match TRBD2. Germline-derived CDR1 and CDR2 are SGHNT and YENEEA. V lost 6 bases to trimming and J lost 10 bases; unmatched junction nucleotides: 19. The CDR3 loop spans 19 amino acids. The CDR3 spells CASRSKGTSGGPVEYEQFF. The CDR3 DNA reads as TGTGCCAGCAGAAGTAAAGGGACTAGCGGGGGGCCGGTAGAATACGAGCAGTTCTTC. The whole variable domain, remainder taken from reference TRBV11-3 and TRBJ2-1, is EAGVVQSPRYKIIEKKQPVAFWCNPISGHNTLYWYLQNLGQGPELLIRYENEEAVDDSQLPKDRFSAERLKGVDSTLKIQPAELGDSAVYLCASRSKGTSGGPVEYEQFFGPGTRLTVL.

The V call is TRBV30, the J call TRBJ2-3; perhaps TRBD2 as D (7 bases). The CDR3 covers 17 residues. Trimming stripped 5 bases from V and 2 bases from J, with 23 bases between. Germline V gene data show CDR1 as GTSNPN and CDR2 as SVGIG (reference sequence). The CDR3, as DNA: TGTGCCTGGCGCAGGGGCGGGAGTATGGGAGTCACAGATACGCAGTATTTT. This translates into CAWRRGGSMGVTDTQYF.

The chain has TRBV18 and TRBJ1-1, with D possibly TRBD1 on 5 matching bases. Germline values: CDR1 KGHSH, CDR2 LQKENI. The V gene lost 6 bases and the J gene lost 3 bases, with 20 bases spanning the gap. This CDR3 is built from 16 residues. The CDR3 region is CASSNSWTEQDTEAFF. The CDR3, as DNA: TGTGCCAGCTCGAACTCCTGGACTGAACAGGACACTGAAGCTTTCTTT.

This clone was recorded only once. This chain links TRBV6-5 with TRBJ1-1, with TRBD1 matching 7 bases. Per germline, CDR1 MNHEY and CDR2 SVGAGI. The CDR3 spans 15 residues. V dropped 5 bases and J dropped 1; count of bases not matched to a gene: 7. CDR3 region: CASSPTDRPNTEAFF. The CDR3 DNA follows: TGTGCCAGCAGTCCGACGGACAGGCCGAACACTGAAGCTTTCTTT.

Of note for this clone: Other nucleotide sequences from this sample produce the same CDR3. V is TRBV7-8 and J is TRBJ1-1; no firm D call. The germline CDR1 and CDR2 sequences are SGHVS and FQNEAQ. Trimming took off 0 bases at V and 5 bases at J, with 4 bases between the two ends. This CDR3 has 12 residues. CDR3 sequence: CASSLAGTEAFF. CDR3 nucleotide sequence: TGTGCCAGCAGCTTAGCGGGAACTGAAGCTTTCTTT.

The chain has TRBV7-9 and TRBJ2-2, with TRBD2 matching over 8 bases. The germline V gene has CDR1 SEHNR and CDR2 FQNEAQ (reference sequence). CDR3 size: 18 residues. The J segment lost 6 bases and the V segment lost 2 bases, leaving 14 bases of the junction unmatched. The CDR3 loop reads CASSLLVLAGPGAGELFF. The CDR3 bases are TGTGCCAGCAGCTTACTCGTCTTAGCGGGGCCTGGGGCCGGGGAGCTGTTTTTT.

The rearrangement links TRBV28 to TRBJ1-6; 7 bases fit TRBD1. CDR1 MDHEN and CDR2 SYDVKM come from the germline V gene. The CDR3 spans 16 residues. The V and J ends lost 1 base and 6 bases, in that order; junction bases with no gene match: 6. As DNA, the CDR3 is TGTGCCAGCAGTTTATCTGTAACAGGGGCTAATTCACCCCTCCACTTT. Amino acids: CASSLSVTGANSPLHF. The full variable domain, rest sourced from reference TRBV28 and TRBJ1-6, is DVKVTQSSRYLVKRTGEKVFLECVQDMDHENMFWYRQDPGLGLRLIYFSYDVKMKEKGDIPEGYSVSREKKERFSLILESASTNQTSMYLCASSLSVTGANSPLHFGNGTRLTVT.